This record covers a single T cell receptor beta chain. The antigen is undetermined. V was pared by 4 bases and J by 3 bases, with 2 bases of the junction left unmatched. This CDR3 has 13 amino acids. This sample is part of a study of Ad26.COV2.S vaccination and SARS-CoV-2 variants. Treatment meaning: roughly 20 received Ad26.COV2.S at low or high dose, single or two shots; 5 received placebo; per-sample allocation not given. Samples were taken on day 63 after the first vaccine or placebo injection. Profiled with immunoSEQ multiplex PCR; TCRdb holds only in-frame clones, not every one. The sample records some 480,000 clones, roughly nine tenths being singletons. Overall study findings and caveats: A substantial breadth of spike-specific CD8+ and CD4+ T cell responses after vaccination has been reported.

The sample was peripheral blood, taken in a trial of Ad26.COV2.S vaccine versus placebo. This rearrangement joins TRBV12-3 or TRBV12-4 to TRBJ2-7; the match to TRBD1 covers 8 bases. The clonotype comes from a person aged 18 to 65 who received the Ad26.COV2.S COVID-19 vaccine or a placebo. The CDR3 DNA is TGTGCCAGCAGTTGGACAGGGCGCTACGAGCAGTACTTC. Translation gives CASSWTGRYEQYF.